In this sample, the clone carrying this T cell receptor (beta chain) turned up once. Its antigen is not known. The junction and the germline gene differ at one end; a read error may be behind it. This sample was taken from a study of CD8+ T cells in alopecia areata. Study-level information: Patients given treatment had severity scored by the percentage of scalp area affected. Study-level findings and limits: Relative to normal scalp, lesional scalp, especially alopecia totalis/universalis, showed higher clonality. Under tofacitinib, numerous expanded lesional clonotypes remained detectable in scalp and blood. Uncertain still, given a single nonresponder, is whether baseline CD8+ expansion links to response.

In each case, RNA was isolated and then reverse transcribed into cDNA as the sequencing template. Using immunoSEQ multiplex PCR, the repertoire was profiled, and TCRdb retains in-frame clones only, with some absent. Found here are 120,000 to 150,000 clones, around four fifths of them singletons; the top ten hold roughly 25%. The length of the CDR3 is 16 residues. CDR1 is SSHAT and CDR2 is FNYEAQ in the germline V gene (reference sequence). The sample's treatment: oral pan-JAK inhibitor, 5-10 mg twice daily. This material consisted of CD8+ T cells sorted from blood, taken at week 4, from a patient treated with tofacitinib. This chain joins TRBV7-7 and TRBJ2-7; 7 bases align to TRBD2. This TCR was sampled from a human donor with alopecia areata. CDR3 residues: CASSLPPRAGVYEQYF. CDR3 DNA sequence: TGTGCTAGCAGCTTGCCCCCGAGGGCGGGGGTTTACGAGCAGTACTTC.